The rows below give T cell receptor beta chains drawn from one sample of a study of regulatory T cells in long-lasting Graves disease. TCRdb re-analysed the multiplex PCR reads in MiXCR, keeping a single row per CDR3 protein. This table has approximately 400,000 distinct CDR3 sequences, under 15% appearing once. The same data also went into a second study, on T cells in Graves' hyperthyroidism and ophthalmopathy.

The sequences come from peripheral blood mononuclear cells (PBMCs), collected at new diagnosis, from a patient treated with antithyroid drugs. The receptors shown here come from a woman in her thirties with Graves disease. CDR3s leave out the opening cysteine and the closing phenylalanine or tryptophan. The D gene is left open where the match is weak.

>TRBV19|12|-|TRBJ2-5
ASSSQGSGETQY
>TRBV7-8|11|-|TRBJ2-1
ASSLVPSNEQF
>TRBV10-3|10|-|TRBJ2-1
AISESDYEQF
>TRBV3-1|10|-|TRBJ2-7
ASSQTSYEQY
>TRBV11-3|18|TRBD2|TRBJ2-1
ASSLEGTSGRFLSYNEQF
>TRBV12-3/TRBV12-4|11|-|TRBJ2-5
ASSLSGLETQY
>TRBV10-3|11|-|TRBJ2-1
AILRPQYNEQF
>TRBV5-1|14|-|TRBJ1-3
ASSLSGGNSGNTIY
>TRBV2|14|-|TRBJ2-1
ASSEDPRLPGDEQF
>TRBV30|12|-|TRBJ1-5
AWRPRVSNQPQH
>TRBV7-3|13|TRBD1|TRBJ1-6
ASSRTGGNNSPLH
>TRBV13|11|-|TRBJ1-1
ASSATSNTEAF
>TRBV2|10|-|TRBJ1-1
ASSEVGVEAF
>TRBV6-5|13|TRBD1|TRBJ2-1
ASSYVAGGYNEQF
>TRBV28|16|-|TRBJ1-3
ASSGTQWRANSGNTIY
>TRBV7-2|16|TRBD2|TRBJ2-1
ASSLVGLAGWPYNEQF
>TRBV29-1|11|-|TRBJ1-1
SVRLGENTEAF
>TRBV27|13|TRBD1|TRBJ1-5
ASRTSGTGNQPQH
>TRBV7-9|14|TRBD2|TRBJ2-2
ASRENSGANTGELF
>TRBV10-3|12|-|TRBJ1-1
AITRDTVNTEAF
>TRBV6-1|11|-|TRBJ2-3
ASNPTGTDTQY
>TRBV30|10|-|TRBJ2-1
AWSVTSHEQF
>TRBV9|12|-|TRBJ1-2
ASRDSRTNYGYT
>TRBV18|13|-|TRBJ1-4
ASSPREQGSEKLF
>TRBV15|15|TRBD2|TRBJ2-1
ATSRDLGGLAGVEQF
>TRBV27|13|TRBD1|TRBJ1-6
ASSLGPGGASPLH
>TRBV19|12|-|TRBJ2-7
ASSMEEVPYEQY
>TRBV28|15|TRBD2|TRBJ2-7
ASSLTGLAGSDLEQY
>TRBV11-2|13|-|TRBJ2-1
ASSPLTAPVNEQF
>TRBV7-8|17|-|TRBJ2-5
ASSLYPPSNGSVRETQY
>TRBV6-2/TRBV6-3|13|-|TRBJ2-3
ASSYSAPVTDTQY
>TRBV28|13|-|TRBJ1-1
ASSPPRGSGTEAF
>TRBV6-2/TRBV6-3|13|-|TRBJ1-5
ASSSGTIRNQPQH
>TRBV20-1|13|-|TRBJ2-2
SARMWGAPTGELF
>TRBV20-1|11|TRBD2|TRBJ2-5
SAVTSGIETQY
>TRBV14|12|-|TRBJ2-1
ASSPEFSYNEQF
>TRBV2|11|-|TRBJ1-1
ASSEEGSTEAF
>TRBV7-9|19|TRBD2|TRBJ2-3
ASSLARSLAGVFGGTDTQY
>TRBV6-9|13|-|TRBJ2-2
ASSYRGRVTGELF
>TRBV11-2|13|TRBD2|TRBJ2-2
ASSLGGSITGELF
>TRBV12-5|13|-|TRBJ1-1
ASGAPKVSDTEAF
>TRBV5-5|14|TRBD2|TRBJ2-5
ASSGTSGISRETQY
>TRBV10-1|11|-|TRBJ2-3
ASSLLSTDTQY
>TRBV10-3|15|-|TRBJ2-6
AISESWVSSGANVLT
>TRBV10-2|12|-|TRBJ2-7
ASGGDLSSYEQY
>TRBV6-1|11|-|TRBJ2-7
ASSGRGPYEQY
>TRBV12-3/TRBV12-4|12|TRBD1|TRBJ2-2
ASSLTGVTGELF
>TRBV3-1|13|-|TRBJ2-1
ASSPTGQTLNEQF